This record concerns one TCR beta chain sequence. Other nucleotide sequences from this sample produce the same CDR3. This sample was taken from a study of beta chain features in type 1 diabetes. Expressed TCRB transcripts were sequenced after all isolated RNA was converted to cDNA. Profiling relied on immunoSEQ multiplex PCR, and the TCRdb table lists in-frame clones only, not all of them. The table records over 120,000 clones, over 9.5% of them present only once. The CDR3 extends over 14 amino acids. Trimming stripped 5 bases from V and 5 bases from J, with 13 bases between. In germline, CDR1 is SGHTA, CDR2 FQGNSA.

The receptor comes from a man between 18 and 29 years old in good health. V gene TRBV7-2 combines with J gene TRBJ1-5; D may be TRBD1 (6 bases). The sample was naive CD4+ T cells from blood. The CDR3 DNA follows: TGTGCCAGCAGCCCTCGAGGGGGTGATCAGCCCCAGCATTTT. As protein: CASSPRGGDQPQHF. Full variable domain (remainder filled in from reference TRBV7-2 and TRBJ1-5): GAGVSQSPSNKVTEKGKDVELRCDPISGHTALYWYRQSLGQGLEFLIYFQGNSAPDKSGLPSDRFSAERTGGSVSTLTIQRTQQEDSAVYLCASSPRGGDQPQHFGDGTRLSIL.